This TCR beta chain was sequenced during a study of T cell responses to AZD1222 COVID-19 vaccine. Study context: It was second doses at about 4 or about 12 weeks that were pooled. Study-wide findings and caveats: There were repertoire samples only from the period after the peak T cell response. Reports indicate that nearly half of spike-specific TCRs are directed at unmutated variant regions. Spike was spanned by vaccine-associated CD4 TCRs, with dominance at 160-218 and 743-854.

In the case of this clone: What it binds is unknown.

Libraries were prepared by immunoSEQ multiplex PCR; TCRdb keeps only in-frame clonotypes and omits some of them. This sample has 100,000 to 110,000 clones, with approximately 87% found just once. The CDR3 extends over 15 amino acids. Per germline, CDR1 GTSNPN and CDR2 SVGIG (reference sequence). V lost 3 bases to trimming and J lost 7 bases; unmatched junction nucleotides: 10. The receptor's source is an adult in good health. The material was peripheral blood, obtained on day 0 of AZD1222 vaccination. This chain uses TRBV30 with TRBJ2-1; 9 positions agree with TRBD2. In DNA form, the CDR3 reads TGTGCCTGGAGATTGCGGGGGGGGCAGGGGAATGAGCAGTTCTTC. Protein sequence: CAWRLRGGQGNEQFF. Full variable domain (rest looked up from reference TRBV30 and TRBJ2-1): SQTIHQWPATLVQPVGSPLSLECTVEGTSNPNLYWYRQAAGRGLQLLFYSVGIGQISSEVPQNLSASRPQDRQFILSSKKLLLSDSGFYLCAWRLRGGQGNEQFFGPGTRLTVL.